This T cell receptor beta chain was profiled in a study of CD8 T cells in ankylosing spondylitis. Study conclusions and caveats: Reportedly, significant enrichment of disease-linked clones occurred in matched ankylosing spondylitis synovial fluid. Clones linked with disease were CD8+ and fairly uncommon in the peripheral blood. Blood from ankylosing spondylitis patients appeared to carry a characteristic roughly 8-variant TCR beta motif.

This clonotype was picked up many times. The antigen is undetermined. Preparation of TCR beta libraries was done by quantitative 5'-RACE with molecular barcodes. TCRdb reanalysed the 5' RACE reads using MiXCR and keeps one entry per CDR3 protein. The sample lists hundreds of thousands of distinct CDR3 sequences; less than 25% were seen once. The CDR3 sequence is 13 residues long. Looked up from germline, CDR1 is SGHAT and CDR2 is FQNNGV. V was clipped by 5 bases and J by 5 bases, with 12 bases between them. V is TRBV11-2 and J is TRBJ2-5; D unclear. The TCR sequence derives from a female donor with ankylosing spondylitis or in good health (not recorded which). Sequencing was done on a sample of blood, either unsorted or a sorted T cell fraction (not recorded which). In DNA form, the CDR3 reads TGTGCCAGCAGCACTAACTCCTTGGAGACCCAGTACTTC. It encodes CASSTNSLETQYF.